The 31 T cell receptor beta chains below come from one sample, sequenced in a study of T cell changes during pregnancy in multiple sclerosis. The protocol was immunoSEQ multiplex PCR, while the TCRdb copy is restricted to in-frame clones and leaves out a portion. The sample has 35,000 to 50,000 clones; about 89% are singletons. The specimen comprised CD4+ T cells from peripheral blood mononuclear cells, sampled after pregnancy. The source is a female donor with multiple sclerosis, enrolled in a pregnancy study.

CDR3 loop: CASSTGTNYEQFF. The CDR3 DNA reads as TGTGCCAGCAGCACCGGGACTAATTACGAGCAGTTCTTC. J is TRBJ2-1 and V is TRBV7-3; 7 bases match TRBD2. After removal of 5 bases from V and 10 bases from J, the junction contained 8 bases not matched to a gene. CDR3 length: 13 residues. Germline values: CDR1 SGHTA, CDR2 FQGTGA.

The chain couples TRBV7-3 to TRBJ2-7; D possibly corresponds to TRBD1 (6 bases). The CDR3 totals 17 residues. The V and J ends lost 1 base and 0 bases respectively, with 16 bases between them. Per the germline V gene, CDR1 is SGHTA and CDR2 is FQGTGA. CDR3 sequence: CASSLRPLGANSYEQYF. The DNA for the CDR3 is TGTGCCAGCAGCTTAAGGCCTCTGGGGGCCAACTCCTACGAGCAGTACTTC. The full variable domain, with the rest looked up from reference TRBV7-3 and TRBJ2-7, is GAGVSQTPSNKVTEKGKYVELRCDPISGHTALYWYRQSLGQGPEFLIYFQGTGAADDSGLPNDRFFAVRPEGSVSTLKIQRTERGDSAVYLCASSLRPLGANSYEQYFGPGTRLTVT.

In DNA form, the CDR3 reads TGCGCCAGCACTAACCAAGAGACCCAGTACTTC. Its protein is CASTNQETQYF. The chain is built from TRBV10-2 and TRBJ2-5; D gene ambiguous. The CDR3 runs to 11 residues. Germline lookup yields CDR1 WSHSY and CDR2 SAAADI. V lost 7 bases and J lost 0, with 3 bases in between.

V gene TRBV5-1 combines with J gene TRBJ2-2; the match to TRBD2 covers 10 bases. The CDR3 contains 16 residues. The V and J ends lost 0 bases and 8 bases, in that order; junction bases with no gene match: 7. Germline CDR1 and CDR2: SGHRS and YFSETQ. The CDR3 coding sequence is TGCGCCAGCAGCTTGGTTGCAGCGGGAGGGCCTGGGGAGCTGTTTTTT. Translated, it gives CASSLVAAGGPGELFF.

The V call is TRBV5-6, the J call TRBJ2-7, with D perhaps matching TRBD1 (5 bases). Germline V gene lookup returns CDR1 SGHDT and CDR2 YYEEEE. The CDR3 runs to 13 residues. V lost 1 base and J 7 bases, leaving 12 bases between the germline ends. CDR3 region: CASSLRGPREQYF. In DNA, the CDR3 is TGTGCCAGCAGCTTGAGGGGTCCAAGAGAGCAGTACTTC.

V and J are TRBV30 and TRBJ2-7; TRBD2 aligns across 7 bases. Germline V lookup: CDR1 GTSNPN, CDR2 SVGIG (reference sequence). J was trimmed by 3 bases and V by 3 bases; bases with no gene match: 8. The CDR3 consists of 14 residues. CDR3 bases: TGTGCCTGGAGCCCCTGGGAGGGAAACTACGAGCAGTACTTC. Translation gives CAWSPWEGNYEQYF.

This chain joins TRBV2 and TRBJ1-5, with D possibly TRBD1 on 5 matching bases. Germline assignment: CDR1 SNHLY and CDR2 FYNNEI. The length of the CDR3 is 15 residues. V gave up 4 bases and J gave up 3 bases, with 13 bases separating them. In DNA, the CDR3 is TGTGCCAGCAGTGCCCGTTCGGGGGTCAATCAGCCCCAGCATTTT. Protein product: CASSARSGVNQPQHF.

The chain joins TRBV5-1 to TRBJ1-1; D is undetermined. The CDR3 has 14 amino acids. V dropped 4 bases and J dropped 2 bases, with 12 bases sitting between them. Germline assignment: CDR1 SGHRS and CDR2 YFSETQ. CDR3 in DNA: TGCGCCAGCAGCCCCAGGACGGGAAACACTGAAGCTTTCTTT. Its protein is CASSPRTGNTEAFF.

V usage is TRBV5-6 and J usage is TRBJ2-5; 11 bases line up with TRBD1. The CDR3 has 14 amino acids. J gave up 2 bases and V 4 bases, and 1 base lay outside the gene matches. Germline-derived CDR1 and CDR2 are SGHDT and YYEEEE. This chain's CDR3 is CASSRDRGQETQYF. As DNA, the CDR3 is TGTGCCAGCAGCCGGGACAGGGGGCAAGAGACCCAGTACTTC.

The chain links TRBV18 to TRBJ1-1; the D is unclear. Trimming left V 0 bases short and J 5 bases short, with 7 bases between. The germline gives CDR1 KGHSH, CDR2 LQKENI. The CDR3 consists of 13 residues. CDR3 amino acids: CASSPPSSTEAFF. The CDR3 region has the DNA TGTGCCAGCTCACCACCATCGAGTACTGAAGCTTTCTTT.

The CDR3 region has the DNA TGCGCCAGCAGCCTAATCGGCGGGGTCACTGAAGCTTTCTTT. It yields the protein CASSLIGGVTEAFF. The V and J genes are TRBV4-1 and TRBJ1-1; D not certain. Looked up from germline, CDR1 is MGHRA and CDR2 is YSYEKL. Between the trimmed V and J ends, which lost 4 bases and 4 bases, there was a span of 13 bases. This CDR3 is 14 amino acids long.

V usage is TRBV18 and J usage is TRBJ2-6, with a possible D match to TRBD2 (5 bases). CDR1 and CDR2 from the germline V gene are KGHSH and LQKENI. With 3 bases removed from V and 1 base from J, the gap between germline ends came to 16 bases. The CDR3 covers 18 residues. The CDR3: CASSPSGRESSGANVLTF. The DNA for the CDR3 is TGTGCCAGCTCACCCTCTGGACGGGAATCTTCTGGGGCCAACGTCCTGACTTTC.

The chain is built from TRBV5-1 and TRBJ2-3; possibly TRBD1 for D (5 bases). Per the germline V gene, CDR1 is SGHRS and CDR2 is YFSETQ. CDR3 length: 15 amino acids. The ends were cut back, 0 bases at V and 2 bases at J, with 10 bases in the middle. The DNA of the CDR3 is TGCGCCAGCAGCTTGGTGGGGCAGACCACAGATACGCAGTATTTT. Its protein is CASSLVGQTTDTQYF.

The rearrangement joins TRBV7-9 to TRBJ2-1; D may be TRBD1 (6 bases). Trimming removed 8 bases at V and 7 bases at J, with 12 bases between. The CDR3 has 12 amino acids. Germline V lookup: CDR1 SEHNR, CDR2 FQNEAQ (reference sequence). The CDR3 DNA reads TGTGCCAGCGAGCCACAGGGAAATGAGCAGTTCTTC. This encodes CASEPQGNEQFF.

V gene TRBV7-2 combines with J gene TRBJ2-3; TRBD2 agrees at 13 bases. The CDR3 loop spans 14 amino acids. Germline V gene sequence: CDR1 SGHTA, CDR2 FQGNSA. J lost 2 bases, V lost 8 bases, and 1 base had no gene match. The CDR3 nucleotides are TGTGCCAGCGGGACTAGCGGGAACACAGATACGCAGTATTTT. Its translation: CASGTSGNTDTQYF.

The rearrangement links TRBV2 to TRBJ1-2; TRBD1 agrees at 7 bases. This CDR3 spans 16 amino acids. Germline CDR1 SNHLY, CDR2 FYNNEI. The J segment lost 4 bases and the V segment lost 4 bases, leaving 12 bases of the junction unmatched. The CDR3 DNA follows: TGTGCCAGCAGTGTGGGGACAGCTTCATCCCTCTATGGCTACACCTTC. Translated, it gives CASSVGTASSLYGYTF. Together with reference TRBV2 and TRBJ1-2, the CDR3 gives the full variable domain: EPEVTQTPSHQVTQMGQEVILRCVPISNHLYFYWYRQILGQKVEFLVSFYNNEISEKSEIFDDQFSVERPDGSNFTLKIRSTKLEDSAMYFCASSVGTASSLYGYTFGSGTRLTVV.

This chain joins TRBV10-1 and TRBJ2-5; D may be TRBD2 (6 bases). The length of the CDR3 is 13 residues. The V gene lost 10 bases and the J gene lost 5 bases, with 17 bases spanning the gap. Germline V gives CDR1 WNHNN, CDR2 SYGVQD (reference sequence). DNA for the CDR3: TGCGCCACTGCTCCGGGCGGGACGGAGACCCAGTACTTC. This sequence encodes CATAPGGTETQYF.

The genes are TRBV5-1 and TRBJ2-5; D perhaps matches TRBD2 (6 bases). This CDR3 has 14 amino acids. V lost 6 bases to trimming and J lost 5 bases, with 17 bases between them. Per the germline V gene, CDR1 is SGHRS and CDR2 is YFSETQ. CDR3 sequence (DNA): TGCGCCAGCACCCCTGTTGGGGGGAGGGAGACCCAGTACTTC. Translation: CASTPVGGRETQYF. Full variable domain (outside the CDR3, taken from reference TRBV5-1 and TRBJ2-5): KAGVTQTPRYLIKTRGQQVTLSCSPISGHRSVSWYQQTPGQGLQFLFEYFSETQRNKGNFPGRFSGRQFSNSRSEMNVSTLELGDSALYLCASTPVGGRETQYFGPGTRLLVL.

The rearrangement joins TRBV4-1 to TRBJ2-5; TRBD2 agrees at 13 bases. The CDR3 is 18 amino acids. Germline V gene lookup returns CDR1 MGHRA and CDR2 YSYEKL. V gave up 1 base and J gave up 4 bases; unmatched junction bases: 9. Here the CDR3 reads CASSQAFGLAGEIETQYF. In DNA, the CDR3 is TGCGCCAGCAGCCAAGCTTTTGGACTAGCGGGAGAAATAGAGACCCAGTACTTC.

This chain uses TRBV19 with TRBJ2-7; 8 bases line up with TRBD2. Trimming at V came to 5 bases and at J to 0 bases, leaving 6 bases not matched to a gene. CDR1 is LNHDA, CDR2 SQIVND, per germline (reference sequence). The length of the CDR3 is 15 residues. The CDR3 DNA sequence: TGTGCCAGTAGTCCCGCAGCGGGAGTCTCCTACGAGCAGTACTTC. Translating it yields CASSPAAGVSYEQYF.

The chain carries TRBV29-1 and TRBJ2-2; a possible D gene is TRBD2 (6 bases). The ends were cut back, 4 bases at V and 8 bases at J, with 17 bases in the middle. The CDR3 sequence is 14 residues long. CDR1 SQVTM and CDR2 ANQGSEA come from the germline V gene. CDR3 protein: CSVVGLSHEGELFF. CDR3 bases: TGCAGCGTTGTAGGACTATCCCATGAGGGGGAGCTGTTTTTT.

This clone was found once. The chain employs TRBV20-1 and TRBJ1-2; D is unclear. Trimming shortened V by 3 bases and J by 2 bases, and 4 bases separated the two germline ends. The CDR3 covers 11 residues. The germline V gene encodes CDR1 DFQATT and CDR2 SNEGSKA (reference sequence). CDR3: CSASRNYGYTF. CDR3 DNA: TGCAGTGCTAGCAGGAACTATGGCTACACCTTC.

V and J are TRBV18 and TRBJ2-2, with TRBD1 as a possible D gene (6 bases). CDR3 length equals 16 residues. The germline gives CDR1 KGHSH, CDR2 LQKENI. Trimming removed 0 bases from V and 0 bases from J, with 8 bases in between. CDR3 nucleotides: TGTGCCAGCTCACCACCGGGGACATCGAACACCGGGGAGCTGTTTTTT. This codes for CASSPPGTSNTGELFF.

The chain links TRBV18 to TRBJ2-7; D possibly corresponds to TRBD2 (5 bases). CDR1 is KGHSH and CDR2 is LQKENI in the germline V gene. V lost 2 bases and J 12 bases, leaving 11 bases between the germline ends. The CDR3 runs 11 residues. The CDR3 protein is CASSPEGGLYF. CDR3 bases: TGTGCCAGCTCACCAGAGGGTGGTCTGTACTTC.

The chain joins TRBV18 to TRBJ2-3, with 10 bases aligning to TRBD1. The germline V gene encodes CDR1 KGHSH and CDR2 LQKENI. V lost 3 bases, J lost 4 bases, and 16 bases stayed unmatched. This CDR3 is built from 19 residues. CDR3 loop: CASSPLGHSPGQGSDTQYF. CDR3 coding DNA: TGTGCCAGCTCACCCCTGGGGCATTCCCCGGGACAGGGGTCAGATACGCAGTATTTT. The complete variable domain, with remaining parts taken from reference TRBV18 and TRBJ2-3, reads NAGVMQNPRHLVRRRGQEARLRCSPMKGHSHVYWYRQLPEEGLKFMVYLQKENIIDESGMPKERFSAEFPKEGPSILRIQQVVRGDSAAYFCASSPLGHSPGQGSDTQYFGPGTRLTVL.

The CDR3 sequence is CASSDSSGNTIYF. The CDR3 nucleotides read TGTGCCAGCAGTGACAGCTCTGGAAACACCATATATTTT. V usage is TRBV6-6 and J usage is TRBJ1-3; D is perhaps TRBD1 (5 bases). CDR3 length equals 13 residues. The germline CDR1 and CDR2 sequences are MNHNY and SVGAGI (reference sequence). V lost 5 bases to trimming and J lost 0 bases, with 5 bases between them.

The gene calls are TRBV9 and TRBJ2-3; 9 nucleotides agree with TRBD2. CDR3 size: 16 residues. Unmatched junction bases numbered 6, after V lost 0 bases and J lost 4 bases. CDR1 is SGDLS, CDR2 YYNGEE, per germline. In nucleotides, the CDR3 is TGTGCCAGCAGCGTAGACGCTAGCGGGACCGCAGATACGCAGTATTTT. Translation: CASSVDASGTADTQYF. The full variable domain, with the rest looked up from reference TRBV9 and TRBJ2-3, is DSGVTQTPKHLITATGQRVTLRCSPRSGDLSVYWYQQSLDQGLQFLIQYYNGEERAKGNILERFSAQQFPDLHSELNLSSLELGDSALYFCASSVDASGTADTQYFGPGTRLTVL.

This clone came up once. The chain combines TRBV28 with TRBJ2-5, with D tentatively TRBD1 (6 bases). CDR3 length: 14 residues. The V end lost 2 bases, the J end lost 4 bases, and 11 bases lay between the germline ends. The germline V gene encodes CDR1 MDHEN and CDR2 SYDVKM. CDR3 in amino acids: CASSLPTGTETQYF. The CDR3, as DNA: TGTGCCAGCAGTTTACCCACAGGGACAGAGACCCAGTACTTC.

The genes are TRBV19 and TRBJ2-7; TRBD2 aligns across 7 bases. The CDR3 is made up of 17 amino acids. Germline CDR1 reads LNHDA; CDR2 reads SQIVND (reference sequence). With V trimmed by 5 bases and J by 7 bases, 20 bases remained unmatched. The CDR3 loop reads CASSEPLGAGEPGEQYF. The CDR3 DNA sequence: TGTGCCAGTAGTGAGCCCCTTGGGGCGGGAGAGCCGGGGGAGCAGTACTTC.

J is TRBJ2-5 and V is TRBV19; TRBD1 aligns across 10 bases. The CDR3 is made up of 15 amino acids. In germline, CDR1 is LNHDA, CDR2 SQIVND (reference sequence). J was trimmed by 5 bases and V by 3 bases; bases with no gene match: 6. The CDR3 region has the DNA TGTGCCAGTAGTATCCTCGGACAGGGGGGTGAGACCCAGTACTTC. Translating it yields CASSILGQGGETQYF.

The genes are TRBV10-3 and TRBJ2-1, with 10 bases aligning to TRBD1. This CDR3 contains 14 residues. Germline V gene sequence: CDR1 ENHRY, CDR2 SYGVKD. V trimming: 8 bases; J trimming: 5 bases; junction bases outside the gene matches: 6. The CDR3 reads CAIRGGTGDNEQFF. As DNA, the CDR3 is TGTGCCATCCGAGGAGGGACAGGGGACAATGAGCAGTTCTTC.